This TCR beta chain was identified in a study of T cells in Graves' hyperthyroidism and ophthalmopathy. General study results and limits: Ophthalmopathy was separated from stable hyperthyroidism by a 13 V-J model. Most thyroid clonotypes with frequency above 0.001 were detected in blood.

This clonotype was counted a few times. The target antigen is unknown. Each diagnosis was grounded in clinical symptoms, serum thyroxine and TRAb, thyroid ultrasound, and orbital computed tomography. There were TCR beta CDR3 regions amplified from RNA transcripts. When the TCR CDR3 underwent first-round RT-PCR, the HTBI primer set was used. From the multiplex PCR reads, TCRdb called clonotypes with MiXCR, one entry per CDR3 protein. The sample has 480,000 or so distinct CDR3 sequences; 40% to 55% are singletons. This CDR3 is 14 amino acids long. V gave up 1 base and J gave up 4 bases, with 9 bases separating them. CDR1 and CDR2 from the germline V gene are SEHNR and FQNEAQ (reference sequence).

The sample taken for sequencing was peripheral blood or thyroid tissue (not recorded which). The J gene is TRBJ2-3, the V gene TRBV7-9; D assignment may be TRBD1 or TRBD2 (5 bases each). The TCR comes from an adult woman with Graves' disease, either hyperthyroidism or ophthalmopathy (not recorded which). The CDR3 nucleotides read TGTGCCAGCAGCTTAGAGAGGGACGCAGATACGCAGTATTTT. As protein: CASSLERDADTQYF.